By its share, the clone carrying this TCR beta chain is medium-sized. Its antigen is still unknown. Trimming left V 4 bases short and J 1 base short, with 10 bases between. The CDR3 contains 14 residues. Study conclusions and caveats: In terms of TCR gene usage, tumor memory CD4+ T cells clustered together with blood and lymph node memory CD4+ cells, as well as with lymph node naive CD4+ cells.

TRBV12-4/TRBJ1-2 clonotypes were amplified with adaptor-ligated barcode primers. TCRdb re-called the multiplex PCR reads through MiXCR, storing one row per CDR3 protein. The repertoire has over 1,500 distinct CDR3 sequences, 1.3% of them found once; the top ten carry approximately 20%. The sequence was obtained from a female donor with breast cancer. V is TRBV12-3 or TRBV12-4 and J is TRBJ1-2; no firm D call. The sample comprised naive CD4+ T cells sorted from blood. The subset denotes: naive CD4+ T cells, CD4+CD45RA+CD25-. The CDR3 reads CASSSMDGNYGYTF. CDR3 in DNA: TGTGCCAGCAGTTCCATGGACGGTAACTATGGCTACACCTTC.